One sample yielded the 8 T cell receptor beta chains listed below, sequenced in a study of shared clonotypes between healthy human individuals. Sequenced by immunoSEQ multiplex PCR; TCRdb stores in-frame clones only, minus some. The table lists 2.3 million or so clones, 85% to 95% of them singletons. Sample: naive CD4+ T cells from PBMCs. The subset denotes: CD45RA+ positively selected. These receptors were taken from a man between 18 and 35 years old in good health. Some clones in this sample may be carry-over from other donors' samples.

With regard to this clone: This specimen includes other DNA sequences encoding the same CDR3. The chain carries TRBV5-1 and TRBJ2-1; 13 nucleotides align to TRBD2. The CDR3 is 15 amino acids. The germline gives CDR1 SGHRS, CDR2 YFSETQ. Trimming at V came to 7 bases and at J to 0 bases, leaving 1 base not matched to a gene. Written as DNA, the CDR3 is TGCGCCAGCCGGACTAGCGGGAGCTCCTACAATGAGCAGTTCTTC. As protein: CASRTSGSSYNEQFF.

The genes are TRBV7-8 and TRBJ2-5, with D possibly being TRBD1 (6 bases). The CDR3 length is 15 residues. Germline values: CDR1 SGHVS, CDR2 FQNEAQ. Trimming stripped 6 bases from V and 5 bases from J, with 19 bases between. CDR3 nucleotide sequence: TGTGCCAGCAGACTCGAAACAGGGAAGGGGGAGACCCAGTACTTC. Protein product: CASRLETGKGETQYF.

The genes are TRBV6-6 and TRBJ2-7, with 9 bases aligning to TRBD1. After removal of 0 bases from V and 5 bases from J, the junction contained 5 bases not matched to a gene. Germline loops: CDR1 MNHNY, CDR2 SVGAGI (reference sequence). This CDR3 is 15 amino acids long. The CDR3 nucleotides read TGTGCCAGCAGTTACTCCGGGACAGGGTCCCACGAGCAGTACTTC. Amino acid sequence: CASSYSGTGSHEQYF.

The chain has TRBV28 and TRBJ2-7; 10 nucleotides align to TRBD1. The germline gives CDR1 MDHEN, CDR2 SYDVKM. J lost 4 bases, V lost 6 bases, and 6 bases had no gene match. CDR3 size: 14 residues. The CDR3 loop is CASRSPGQGYEQYF. DNA of the CDR3: TGTGCCAGCAGATCCCCGGGACAGGGGTACGAGCAGTACTTC.

V and J are TRBV5-4 and TRBJ1-1; TRBD1 matches 9 bases. This CDR3 region has 15 residues. With 0 bases clipped from V and 2 bases from J, the junction kept 2 bases outside the gene matches. Germline V gene sequence: CDR1 SGHNT, CDR2 YYREEE (reference sequence). The CDR3 DNA reads as TGTGCCAGCAGCTTGGGGACAGGGGCCAACACTGAAGCTTTCTTT. This sequence encodes CASSLGTGANTEAFF.

This clone was observed a single time. V usage is TRBV4-1 and J usage is TRBJ1-5, with 7 bases aligning to TRBD1. The CDR3 is 17 amino acids. The V gene's germline CDR1 is MGHRA and CDR2 YSYEKL. J gave up 3 bases and V 0 bases, and 8 bases lay outside the gene matches. CDR3 amino acids: CASSQEGFGTDNQPQHF. DNA of the CDR3: TGCGCCAGCAGCCAAGAAGGTTTCGGGACAGACAATCAGCCCCAGCATTTT.

The chain couples TRBV4-2 to TRBJ2-5, with 10 bases lining up with TRBD2. V shed 0 bases, J shed 9 bases, and the junction held 10 bases outside the gene matches. CDR3 size: 16 residues. Germline V lookup: CDR1 LGHNA, CDR2 YNFKEQ. The CDR3 DNA reads as TGTGCCAGCAGCCAAGATCGGACTAGCGGACCGGGGGCCCAGTACTTC. It yields the protein CASSQDRTSGPGAQYF.

The genes are TRBV19 and TRBJ2-5; maybe TRBD1 (6 bases). Trimming stripped 5 bases from V and 4 bases from J, with 14 bases between. Looked up from germline, CDR1 is LNHDA and CDR2 is SQIVND (reference sequence). This CDR3 has 14 amino acids. CDR3 in amino acids: CASSLDRTGETQYF. The CDR3 DNA follows: TGTGCCAGTAGTCTTGACAGGACCGGAGAGACCCAGTACTTC.